A selection of T cell receptor beta chains follows, all from one sample in a study of CD8+CD57+ T cells in acquired aplastic anemia. From the reads, TCRdb called clonotypes with MiXCR, one entry per CDR3 protein. The sample yields some 180,000 distinct CDR3 sequences, about half seen once. The sample was sorted CD4+, CD8+, or CD8+CD57+ T cells (not recorded which) from PBMCs. These receptors were collected from a human donor with aplastic anemia. The CDR3 runs from the conserved cysteine through the conserved F or W. A D gene is named only where the DNA matches it firmly. Part of the rows lack a size; the others show once, few, many or a class for expanded clones.

J	size	V	D	length	CDR3	DNA
TRBJ2-7	NA	TRBV14	NA	14	CASSQDQLAVEQYF	TGTGCCAGCAGCCAAGATCAACTAGCTGTCGAGCAGTACTTC
TRBJ1-1	NA	TRBV2	NA	13	CASTTSENTEAFF	TGTGCCAGCACCACCTCAGAGAACACTGAAGCTTTCTTT
TRBJ1-5	NA	TRBV11-2	NA	12	CASSSSGALQHF	TGTGCCAGCAGCTCTTCTGGGGCGCTCCAGCATTTT
TRBJ1-5	NA	TRBV10-3	NA	13	CAISESEEQPQHF	TGTGCCATCAGTGAGTCGGAGGAACAGCCCCAGCATTTT
TRBJ2-1	NA	TRBV20-1	NA	12	CSARTDYNEQFF	TGCAGTGCAAGGACAGACTACAATGAGCAGTTCTTC
TRBJ2-2	NA	TRBV5-1	NA	15	CASSTVGADTGELFF	TGCGCCAGCAGCACAGTGGGGGCGGACACCGGGGAGCTGTTTTTT
TRBJ2-1	NA	TRBV24-1	NA	12	CATSLTGDEQFF	TGTGCCACCAGTCTAACAGGCGATGAGCAGTTCTTC
TRBJ2-7	NA	TRBV7-3	TRBD2	14	CASSLAGLANEQYF	TGTGCCAGCAGCTTGGCGGGACTAGCTAACGAGCAGTACTTC
TRBJ1-2	few	TRBV20-1	NA	13	CSARGSVSYGYTF	TGCAGTGCTAGAGGTTCGGTTTCCTATGGCTACACCTTC
TRBJ2-7	NA	TRBV10-3	TRBD1	14	CAVSEQQGAYEQYF	TGTGCCGTCAGTGAACAACAGGGGGCCTACGAGCAGTACTTC
TRBJ2-5	many	TRBV19	NA	15	CASSSQGGRVETQYF	TGTGCCAGTAGTTCCCAGGGGGGGCGAGTAGAGACCCAGTACTTC
TRBJ1-4	NA	TRBV7-3	NA	13	CASSSPGDEKLFF	TGTGCCAGCAGCTCCCCCGGGGACGAAAAACTGTTTTTT
TRBJ1-2	NA	TRBV20-1	NA	13	CSARVGGGLGYTF	TGCAGTGCTAGAGTTGGGGGGGGGCTGGGCTACACCTTC
TRBJ1-3	NA	TRBV15	NA	14	CATSRAQAGDPIYF	TGTGCCACCAGCAGAGCCCAGGCGGGGGATCCCATATATTTT
TRBJ2-7	many	TRBV7-9	TRBD2	15	CASGDFRPSGGEQYF	TGTGCCAGCGGCGATTTTCGTCCTTCGGGAGGCGAGCAGTACTTC
TRBJ1-5	many	TRBV7-3	NA	15	CASSLGAGRDQPQHF	TGTGCCAGCAGCTTAGGGGCCGGCCGTGATCAGCCCCAGCATTTT
TRBJ1-2	many	TRBV2	NA	13	CASSEPDVYGYTF	TGTGCCAGCAGTGAACCGGACGTCTATGGCTACACCTTC
TRBJ2-5	NA	TRBV11-2	TRBD2	18	CASSLGGAGTWGQETQYF	TGTGCCAGCAGCTTAGGGGGAGCGGGAACCTGGGGCCAAGAGACCCAGTACTTC
TRBJ1-5	once	TRBV10-3	TRBD1	13	CASSRQGYQPQHF	TGTGCCAGCAGTCGACAGGGTTACCAGCCCCAGCATTTT
TRBJ2-3	NA	TRBV12-3/TRBV12-4	NA	18	CASSLVASGPTSTDTQYF	TGTGCCAGCAGTTTAGTAGCAAGTGGACCGACAAGCACAGATACGCAGTATTTT
TRBJ1-2	many	TRBV29-1	NA	14	CSVGGDGAGYGYTF	TGCAGCGTTGGGGGGGACGGGGCAGGATATGGCTACACCTTC
TRBJ1-4	NA	TRBV15	NA	16	CATSREGEVWSEKLFF	TGTGCCACCAGCAGAGAGGGGGAGGTTTGGAGCGAAAAACTGTTTTTT
TRBJ1-6	NA	TRBV2	TRBD1	15	CASSRDRGMNSPLHF	TGTGCCAGCAGTAGGGACAGGGGAATGAATTCACCCCTCCACTTT
TRBJ2-7	few	TRBV2	NA	13	CASSELGFYEQYF	TGTGCCAGCAGTGAACTTGGGTTCTACGAGCAGTACTTC
TRBJ2-1	many	TRBV24-1	NA	16	CATRGGGGGYYNEQFF	TGTGCCACCAGGGGGGGCGGCGGGGGTTACTACAATGAGCAGTTCTTC
TRBJ2-7	NA	TRBV7-9	TRBD1	12	CASSPGRQGANF	TGTGCCAGCAGCCCCGGAAGACAGGGGGCGAACTTC
TRBJ2-2	NA	TRBV7-8	NA	13	CASSRLVTGELFF	TGTGCCAGCAGTCGTCTAGTGACCGGGGAGCTGTTTTTT
TRBJ1-2	many	TRBV20-1	NA	12	CSARDNSFGYTF	TGCAGTGCTAGAGATAACAGTTTTGGCTACACCTTC
TRBJ2-1	NA	TRBV24-1	NA	14	CDTSDPGQHNEQFF	TGTGACACCAGTGATCCCGGACAGCACAATGAGCAGTTCTTC
TRBJ2-3	NA	TRBV6-1	TRBD1	15	CASKIRDRETDTQYF	TGTGCCAGCAAGATTAGGGACAGGGAAACAGATACGCAGTATTTT
TRBJ2-7	many	TRBV6-1	NA	12	CASSRGVYEQYF	TGTGCCAGCAGTAGAGGGGTCTACGAGCAGTACTTC
TRBJ1-2	NA	TRBV7-9	NA	12	CASSGLDYGYTF	TGTGCCAGCAGCGGCCTCGACTATGGCTACACCTTC
TRBJ2-2	many	TRBV15	NA	15	CATSRGGVGDRELFF	TGTGCCACCAGCAGAGGGGGGGTGGGGGACCGGGAGCTGTTTTTT
TRBJ2-2	few	TRBV10-2	NA	17	CASRGLAGWYNTGELFF	TGCGCCAGTAGAGGTTTGGCGGGATGGTATAACACCGGGGAGCTGTTTTTT
TRBJ2-7	many	TRBV5-1	TRBD1	15	CASSMGDSRSYEQYF	TGCGCCAGCAGCATGGGGGACAGTCGCTCCTACGAGCAGTACTTC
TRBJ2-3	NA	TRBV7-3	NA	13	CASSPIRTDTQYF	TGTGCCAGCAGCCCGATACGCACAGATACGCAGTATTTT
TRBJ1-2	NA	TRBV6-1	TRBD1	13	CASSITGGYGYTF	TGTGCCAGCAGCATAACAGGGGGCTATGGCTACACCTTC
TRBJ2-7	few	TRBV7-2	NA	13	CASSLVAAYEQYF	TGTGCCAGCAGCTTAGTGGCAGCCTACGAGCAGTACTTC
TRBJ2-1	many	TRBV5-1	NA	15	CASSLALASYNEQFF	TGCGCCAGCAGCTTGGCTCTAGCCTCCTACAATGAGCAGTTCTTC
TRBJ1-6	many	TRBV20-1	NA	15	CSAILPGRENSPLHF	TGCAGTGCTATTCTGCCGGGCAGGGAAAATTCACCCCTCCACTTT
TRBJ2-3	few	TRBV30	TRBD1	15	CAWSVLGTGTDTQYF	TGTGCCTGGAGTGTATTAGGGACAGGGACAGATACGCAGTATTTT
TRBJ2-3	NA	TRBV11-2	TRBD2	16	CASSLVGSGVGDTQYF	TGTGCCAGCAGCTTAGTTGGGAGCGGGGTGGGCGATACGCAGTATTTT
TRBJ2-7	NA	TRBV5-5	TRBD2	16	CASSLGQAGGSYEQYF	TGTGCCAGCAGCTTGGGGCAAGCGGGAGGGTCCTACGAGCAGTACTTC